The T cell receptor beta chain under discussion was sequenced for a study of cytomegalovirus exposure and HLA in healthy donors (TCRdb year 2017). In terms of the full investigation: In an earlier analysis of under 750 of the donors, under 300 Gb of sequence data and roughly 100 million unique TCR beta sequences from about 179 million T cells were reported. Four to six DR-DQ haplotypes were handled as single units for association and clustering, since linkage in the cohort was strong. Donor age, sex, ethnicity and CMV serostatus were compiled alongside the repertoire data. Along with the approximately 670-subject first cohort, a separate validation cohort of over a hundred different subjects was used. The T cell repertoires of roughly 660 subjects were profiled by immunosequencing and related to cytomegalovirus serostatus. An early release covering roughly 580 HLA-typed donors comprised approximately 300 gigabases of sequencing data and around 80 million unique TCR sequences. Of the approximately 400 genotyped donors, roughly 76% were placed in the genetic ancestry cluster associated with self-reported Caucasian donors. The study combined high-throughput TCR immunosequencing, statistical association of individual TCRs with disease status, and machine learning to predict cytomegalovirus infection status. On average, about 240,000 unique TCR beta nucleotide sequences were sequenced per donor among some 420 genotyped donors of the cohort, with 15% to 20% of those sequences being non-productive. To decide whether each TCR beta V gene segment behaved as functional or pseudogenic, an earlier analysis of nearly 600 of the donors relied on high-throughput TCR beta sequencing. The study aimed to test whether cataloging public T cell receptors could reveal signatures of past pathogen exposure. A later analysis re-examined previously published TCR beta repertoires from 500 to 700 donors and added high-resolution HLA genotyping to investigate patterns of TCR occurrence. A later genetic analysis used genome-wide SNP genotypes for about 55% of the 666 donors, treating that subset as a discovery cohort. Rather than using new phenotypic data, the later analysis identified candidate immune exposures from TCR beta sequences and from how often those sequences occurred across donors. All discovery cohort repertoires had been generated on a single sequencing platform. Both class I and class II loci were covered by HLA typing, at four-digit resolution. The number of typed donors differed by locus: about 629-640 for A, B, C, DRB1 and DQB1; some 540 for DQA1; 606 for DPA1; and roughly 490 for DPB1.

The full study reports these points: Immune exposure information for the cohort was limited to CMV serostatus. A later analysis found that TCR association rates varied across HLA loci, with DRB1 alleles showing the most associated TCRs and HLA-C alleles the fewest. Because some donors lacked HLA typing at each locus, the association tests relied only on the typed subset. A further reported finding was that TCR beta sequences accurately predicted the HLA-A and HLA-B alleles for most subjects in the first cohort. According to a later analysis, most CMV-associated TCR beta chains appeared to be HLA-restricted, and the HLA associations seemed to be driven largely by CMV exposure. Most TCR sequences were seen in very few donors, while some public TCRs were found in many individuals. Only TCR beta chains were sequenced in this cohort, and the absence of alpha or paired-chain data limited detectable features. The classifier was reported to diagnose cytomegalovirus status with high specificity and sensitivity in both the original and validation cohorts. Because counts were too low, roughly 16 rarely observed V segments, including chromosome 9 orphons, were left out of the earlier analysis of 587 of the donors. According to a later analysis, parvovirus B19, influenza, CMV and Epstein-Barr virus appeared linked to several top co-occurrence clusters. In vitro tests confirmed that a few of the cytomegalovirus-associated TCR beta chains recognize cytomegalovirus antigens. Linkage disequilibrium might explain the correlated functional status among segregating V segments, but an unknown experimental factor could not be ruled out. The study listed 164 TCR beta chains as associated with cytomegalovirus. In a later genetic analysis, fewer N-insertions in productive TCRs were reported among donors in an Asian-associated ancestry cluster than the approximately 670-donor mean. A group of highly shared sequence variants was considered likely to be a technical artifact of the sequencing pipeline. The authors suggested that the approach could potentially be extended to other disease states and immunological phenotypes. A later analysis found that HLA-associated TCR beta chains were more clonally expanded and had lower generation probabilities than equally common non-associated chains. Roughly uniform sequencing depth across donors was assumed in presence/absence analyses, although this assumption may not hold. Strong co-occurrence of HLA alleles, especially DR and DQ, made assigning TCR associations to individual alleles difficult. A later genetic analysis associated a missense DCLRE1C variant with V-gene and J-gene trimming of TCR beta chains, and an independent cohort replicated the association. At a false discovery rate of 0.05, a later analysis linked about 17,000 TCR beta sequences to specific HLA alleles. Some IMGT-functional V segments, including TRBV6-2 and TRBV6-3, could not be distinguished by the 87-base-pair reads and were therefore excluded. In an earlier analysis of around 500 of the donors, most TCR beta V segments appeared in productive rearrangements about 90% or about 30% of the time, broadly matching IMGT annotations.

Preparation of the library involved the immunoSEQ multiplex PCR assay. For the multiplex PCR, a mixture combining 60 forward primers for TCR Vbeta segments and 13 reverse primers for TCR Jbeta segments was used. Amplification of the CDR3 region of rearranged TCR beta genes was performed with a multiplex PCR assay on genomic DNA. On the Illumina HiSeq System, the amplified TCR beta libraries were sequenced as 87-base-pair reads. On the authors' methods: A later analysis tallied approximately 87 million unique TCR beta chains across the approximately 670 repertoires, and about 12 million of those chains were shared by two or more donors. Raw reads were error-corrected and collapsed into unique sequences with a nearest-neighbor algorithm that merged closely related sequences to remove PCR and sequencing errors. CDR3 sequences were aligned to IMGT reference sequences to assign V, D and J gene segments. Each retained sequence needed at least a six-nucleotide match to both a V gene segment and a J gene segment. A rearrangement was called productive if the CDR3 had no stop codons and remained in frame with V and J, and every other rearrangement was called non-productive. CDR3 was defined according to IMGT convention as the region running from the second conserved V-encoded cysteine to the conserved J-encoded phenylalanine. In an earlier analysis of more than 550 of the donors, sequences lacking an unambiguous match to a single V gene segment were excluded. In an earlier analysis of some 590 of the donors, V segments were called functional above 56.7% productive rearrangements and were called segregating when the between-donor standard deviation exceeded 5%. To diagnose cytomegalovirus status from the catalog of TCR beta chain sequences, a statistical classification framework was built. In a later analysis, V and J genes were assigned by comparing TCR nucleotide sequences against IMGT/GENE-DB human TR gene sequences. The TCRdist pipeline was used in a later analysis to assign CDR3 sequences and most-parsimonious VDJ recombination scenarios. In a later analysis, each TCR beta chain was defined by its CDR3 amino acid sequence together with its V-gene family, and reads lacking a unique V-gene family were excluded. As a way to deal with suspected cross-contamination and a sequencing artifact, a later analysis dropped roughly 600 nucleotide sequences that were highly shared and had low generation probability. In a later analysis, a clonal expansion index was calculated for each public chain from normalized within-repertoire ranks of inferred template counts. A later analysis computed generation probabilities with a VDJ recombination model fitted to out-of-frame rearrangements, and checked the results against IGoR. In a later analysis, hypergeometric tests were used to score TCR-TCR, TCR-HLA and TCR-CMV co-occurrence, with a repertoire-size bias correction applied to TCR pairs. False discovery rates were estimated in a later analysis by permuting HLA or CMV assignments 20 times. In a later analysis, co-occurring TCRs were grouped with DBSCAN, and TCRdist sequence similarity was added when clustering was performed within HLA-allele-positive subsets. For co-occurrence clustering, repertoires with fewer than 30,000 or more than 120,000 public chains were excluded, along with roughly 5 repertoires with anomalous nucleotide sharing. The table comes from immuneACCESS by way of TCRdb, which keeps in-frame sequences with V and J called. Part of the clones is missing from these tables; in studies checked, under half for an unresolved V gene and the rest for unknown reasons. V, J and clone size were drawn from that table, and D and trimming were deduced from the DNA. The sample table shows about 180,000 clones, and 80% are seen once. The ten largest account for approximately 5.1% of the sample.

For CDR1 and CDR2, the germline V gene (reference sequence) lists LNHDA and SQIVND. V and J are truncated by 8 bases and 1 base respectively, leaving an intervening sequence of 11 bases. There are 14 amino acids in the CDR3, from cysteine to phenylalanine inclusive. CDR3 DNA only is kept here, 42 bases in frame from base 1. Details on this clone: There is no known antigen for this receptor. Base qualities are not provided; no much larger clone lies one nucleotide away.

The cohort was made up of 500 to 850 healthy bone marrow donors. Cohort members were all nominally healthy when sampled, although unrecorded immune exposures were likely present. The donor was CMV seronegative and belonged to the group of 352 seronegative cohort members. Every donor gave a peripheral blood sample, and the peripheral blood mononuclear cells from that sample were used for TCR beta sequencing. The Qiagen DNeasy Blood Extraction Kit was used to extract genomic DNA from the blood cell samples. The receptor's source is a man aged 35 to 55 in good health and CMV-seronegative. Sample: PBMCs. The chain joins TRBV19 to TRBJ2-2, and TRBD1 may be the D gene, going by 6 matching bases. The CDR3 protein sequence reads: CASEGQLNTGELFF. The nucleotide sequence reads TGTGCCAGTGAAGGACAGCTGAACACCGGGGAGCTGTTTTTT.